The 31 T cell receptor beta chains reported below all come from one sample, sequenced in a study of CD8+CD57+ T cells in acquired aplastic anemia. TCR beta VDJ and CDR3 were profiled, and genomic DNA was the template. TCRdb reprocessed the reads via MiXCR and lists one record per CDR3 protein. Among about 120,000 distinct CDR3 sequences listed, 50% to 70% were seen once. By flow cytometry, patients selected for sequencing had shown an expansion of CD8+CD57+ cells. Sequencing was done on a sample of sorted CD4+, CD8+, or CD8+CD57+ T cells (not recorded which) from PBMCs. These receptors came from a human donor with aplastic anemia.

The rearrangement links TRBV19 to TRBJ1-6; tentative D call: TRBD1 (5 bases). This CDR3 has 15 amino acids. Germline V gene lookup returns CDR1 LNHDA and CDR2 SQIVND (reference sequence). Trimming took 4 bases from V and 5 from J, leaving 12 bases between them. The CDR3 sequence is CASSRGLGNNSPLHF. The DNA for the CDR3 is TGTGCCAGTAGTAGGGGGTTGGGTAATAATTCACCCCTCCACTTT.

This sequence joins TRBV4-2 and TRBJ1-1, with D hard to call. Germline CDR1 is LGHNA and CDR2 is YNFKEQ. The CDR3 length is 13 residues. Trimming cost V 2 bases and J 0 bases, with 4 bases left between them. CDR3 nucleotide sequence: TGTGCCAGCAGCCAACCAATGAACACTGAAGCTTTCTTT. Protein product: CASSQPMNTEAFF.

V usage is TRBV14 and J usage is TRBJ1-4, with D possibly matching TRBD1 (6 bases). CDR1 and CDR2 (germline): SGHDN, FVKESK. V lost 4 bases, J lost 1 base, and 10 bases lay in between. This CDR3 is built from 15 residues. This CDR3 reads CASSRLTGTNEKLFF. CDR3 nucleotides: TGTGCCAGCAGCCGGCTGACAGGAACTAATGAAAAACTGTTTTTT.

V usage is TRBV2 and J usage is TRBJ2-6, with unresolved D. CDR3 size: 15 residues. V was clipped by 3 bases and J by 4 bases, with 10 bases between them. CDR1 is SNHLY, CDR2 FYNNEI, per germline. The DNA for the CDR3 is TGTGCCAGCAGTGACGTCAACGACGGGGCCAACGTCCTGACTTTC. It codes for CASSDVNDGANVLTF.

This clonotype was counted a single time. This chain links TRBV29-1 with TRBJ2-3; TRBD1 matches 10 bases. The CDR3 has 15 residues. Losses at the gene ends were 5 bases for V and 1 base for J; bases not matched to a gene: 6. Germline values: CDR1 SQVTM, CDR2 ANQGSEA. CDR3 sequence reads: CSVSWGTGGTDTQYF. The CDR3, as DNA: TGCAGCGTTTCTTGGGGGACAGGGGGCACAGATACGCAGTATTTT.

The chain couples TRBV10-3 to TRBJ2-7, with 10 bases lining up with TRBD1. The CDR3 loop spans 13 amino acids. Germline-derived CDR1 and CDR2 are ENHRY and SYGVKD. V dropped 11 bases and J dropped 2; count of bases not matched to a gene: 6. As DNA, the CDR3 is TGTGCCCACTCCGGGACAGGGGCCTACGAGCAGTACTTC. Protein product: CAHSGTGAYEQYF.

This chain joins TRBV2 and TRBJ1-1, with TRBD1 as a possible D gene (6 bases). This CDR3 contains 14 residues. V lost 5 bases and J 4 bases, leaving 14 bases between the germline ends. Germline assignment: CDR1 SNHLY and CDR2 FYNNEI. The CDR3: CASSPNRAGTEAFF. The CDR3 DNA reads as TGTGCCAGCAGTCCTAACAGGGCGGGCACTGAAGCTTTCTTT.

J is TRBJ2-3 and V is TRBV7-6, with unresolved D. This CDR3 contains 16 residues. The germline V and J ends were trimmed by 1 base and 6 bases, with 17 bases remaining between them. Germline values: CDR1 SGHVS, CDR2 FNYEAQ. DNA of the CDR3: TGTGCCAGCAGCTTAGGCGGCAGCACTTCGTCGGATACGCAGTATTTT. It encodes CASSLGGSTSSDTQYF.

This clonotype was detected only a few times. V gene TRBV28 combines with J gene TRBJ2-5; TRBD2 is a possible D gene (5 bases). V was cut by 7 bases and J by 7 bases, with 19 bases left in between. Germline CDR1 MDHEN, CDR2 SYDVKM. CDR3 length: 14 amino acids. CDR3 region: CASNMRARVRTQYF. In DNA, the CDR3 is TGTGCCAGCAACATGAGGGCCCGGGTGCGGACCCAGTACTTC.

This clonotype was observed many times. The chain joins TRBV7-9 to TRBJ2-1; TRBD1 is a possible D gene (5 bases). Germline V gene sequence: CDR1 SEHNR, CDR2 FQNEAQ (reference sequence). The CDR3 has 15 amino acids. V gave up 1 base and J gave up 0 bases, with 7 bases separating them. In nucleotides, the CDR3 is TGTGCCAGCAGCTTAGGTCAGGGCTCCTACAATGAGCAGTTCTTC. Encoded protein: CASSLGQGSYNEQFF.

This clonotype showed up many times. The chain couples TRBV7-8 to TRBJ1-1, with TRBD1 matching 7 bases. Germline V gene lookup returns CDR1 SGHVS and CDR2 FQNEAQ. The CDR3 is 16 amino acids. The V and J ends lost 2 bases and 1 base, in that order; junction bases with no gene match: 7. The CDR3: CASSLSAGGPNTEAFF. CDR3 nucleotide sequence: TGTGCCAGCAGCTTATCGGCAGGGGGTCCGAACACTGAAGCTTTCTTT.

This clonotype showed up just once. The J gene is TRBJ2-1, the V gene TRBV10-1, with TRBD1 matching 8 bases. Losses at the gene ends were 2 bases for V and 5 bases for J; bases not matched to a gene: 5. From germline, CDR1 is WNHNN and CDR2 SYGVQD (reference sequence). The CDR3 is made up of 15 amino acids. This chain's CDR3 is CASSEAGTGNNEQFF. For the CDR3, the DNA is TGCGCCAGCAGTGAGGCTGGGACAGGAAACAATGAGCAGTTCTTC.

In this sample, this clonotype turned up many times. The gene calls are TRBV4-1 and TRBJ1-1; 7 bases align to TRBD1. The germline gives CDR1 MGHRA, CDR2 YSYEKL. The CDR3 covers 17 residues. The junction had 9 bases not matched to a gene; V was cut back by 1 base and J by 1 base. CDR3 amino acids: CASSQGQGRQQNTEAFF. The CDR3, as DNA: TGCGCCAGCAGCCAAGGACAGGGTCGTCAACAGAACACTGAAGCTTTCTTT.

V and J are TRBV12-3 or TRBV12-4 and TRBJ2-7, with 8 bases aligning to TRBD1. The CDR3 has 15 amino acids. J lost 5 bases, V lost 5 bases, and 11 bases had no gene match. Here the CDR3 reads CASSPQEAGGHEQYF. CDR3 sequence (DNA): TGTGCCAGCAGTCCCCAGGAGGCAGGGGGCCACGAGCAGTACTTC.

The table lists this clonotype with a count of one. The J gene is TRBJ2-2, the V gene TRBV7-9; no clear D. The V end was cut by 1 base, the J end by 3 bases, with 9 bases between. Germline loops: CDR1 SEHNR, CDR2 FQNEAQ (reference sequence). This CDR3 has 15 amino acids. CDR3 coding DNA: TGTGCCAGCAGCTTAGGTGGCGTTGACACCGGGGAGCTGTTTTTT. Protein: CASSLGGVDTGELFF.

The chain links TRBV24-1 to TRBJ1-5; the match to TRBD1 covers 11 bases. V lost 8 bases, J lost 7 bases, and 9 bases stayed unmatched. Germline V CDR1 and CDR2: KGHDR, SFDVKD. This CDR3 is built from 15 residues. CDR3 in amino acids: CATTWTGGFKQPQHF. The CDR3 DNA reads TGTGCCACCACCTGGACAGGGGGCTTCAAGCAGCCCCAGCATTTT.

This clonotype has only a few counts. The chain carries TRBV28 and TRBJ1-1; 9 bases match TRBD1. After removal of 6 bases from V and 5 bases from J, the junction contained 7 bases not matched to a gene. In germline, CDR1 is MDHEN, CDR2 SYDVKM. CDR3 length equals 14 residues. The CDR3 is CASSPDRGRTEAFF. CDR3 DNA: TGTGCCAGCAGCCCCGACAGGGGGAGGACTGAAGCTTTCTTT.

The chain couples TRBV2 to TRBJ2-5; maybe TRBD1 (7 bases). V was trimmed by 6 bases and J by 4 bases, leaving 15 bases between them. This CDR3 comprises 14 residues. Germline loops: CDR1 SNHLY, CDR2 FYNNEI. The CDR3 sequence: CASSSVRGVETQYF. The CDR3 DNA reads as TGTGCCAGCAGCTCGGTCAGGGGGGTAGAGACCCAGTACTTC.

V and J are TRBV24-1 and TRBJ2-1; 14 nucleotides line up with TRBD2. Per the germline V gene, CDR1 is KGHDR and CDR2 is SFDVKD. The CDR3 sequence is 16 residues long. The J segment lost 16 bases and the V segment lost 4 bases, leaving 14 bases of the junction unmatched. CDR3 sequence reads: CATSDWRPGTSGSFFF. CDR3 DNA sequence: TGTGCCACCAGTGACTGGCGTCCCGGGACTAGCGGGAGTTTCTTCTTC.

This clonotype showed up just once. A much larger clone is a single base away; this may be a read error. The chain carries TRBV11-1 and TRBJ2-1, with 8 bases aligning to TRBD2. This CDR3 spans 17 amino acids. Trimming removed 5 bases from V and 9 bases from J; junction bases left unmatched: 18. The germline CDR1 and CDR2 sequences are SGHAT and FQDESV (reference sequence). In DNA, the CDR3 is TGTGCCAGCAGCCCCGCACTAGCGGAAGGGCTACATATTGAGCAGTTCTTC. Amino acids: CASSPALAEGLHIEQFF.

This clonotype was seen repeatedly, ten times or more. CDR3 DNA sequence: TGCGCCAGCAGCCACGGACAGGGGGCAACCAGTTATTGGGATTCACCCCTCCACTTT. This encodes CASSHGQGATSYWDSPLHF. The rearrangement uses TRBV4-1 and TRBJ1-6; 11 positions match TRBD1. CDR1 and CDR2 from the germline V gene are MGHRA and YSYEKL. This CDR3 region has 19 residues. The V and J ends lost 3 bases and 8 bases, in that order; junction bases with no gene match: 15.

DNA of the CDR3: TGCGCCAGCAGCTTGGAACGGGTTGGATGGACTGAAGCTTTCTTT. This codes for CASSLERVGWTEAFF. The genes are TRBV5-1 and TRBJ1-1; D is unresolved. From germline, CDR1 is SGHRS and CDR2 YFSETQ. V lost 0 bases to trimming and J lost 5 bases, with 14 bases between them. This CDR3 is 15 amino acids long.

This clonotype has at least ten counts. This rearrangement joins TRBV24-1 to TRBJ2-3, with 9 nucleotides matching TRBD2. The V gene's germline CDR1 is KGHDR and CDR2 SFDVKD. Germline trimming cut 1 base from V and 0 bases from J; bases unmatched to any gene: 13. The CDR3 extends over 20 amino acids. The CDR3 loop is CATSDFKTSGIASSTDTQYF. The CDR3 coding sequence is TGTGCCACCAGTGATTTTAAGACTAGCGGAATCGCCTCTAGCACAGATACGCAGTATTTT.

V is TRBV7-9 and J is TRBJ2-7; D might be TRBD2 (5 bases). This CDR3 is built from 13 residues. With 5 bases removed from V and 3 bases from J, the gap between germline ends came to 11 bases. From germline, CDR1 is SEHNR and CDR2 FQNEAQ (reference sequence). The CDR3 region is CASSRTSFYEQYF. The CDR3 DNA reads TGTGCCAGCAGCCGGACTTCCTTCTACGAGCAGTACTTC.

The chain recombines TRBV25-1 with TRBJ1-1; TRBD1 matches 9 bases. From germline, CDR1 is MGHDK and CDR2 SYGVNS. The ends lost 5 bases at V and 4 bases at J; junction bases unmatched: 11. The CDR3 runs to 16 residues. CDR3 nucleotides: TGTGCCAGCAGTCTAGGGGACAGGGCGAGGAGCACTGAAGCTTTCTTT. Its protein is CASSLGDRARSTEAFF.

Here the CDR3 reads CASSVEGLSPDTQYF. The DNA of the CDR3 is TGTGCCAGCAGCGTAGAAGGCCTGTCCCCAGATACGCAGTATTTT. The J gene is TRBJ2-3, the V gene TRBV9; D ambiguous. Trimming took off 0 bases at V and 4 bases at J, with 12 bases between the two ends. CDR3 length: 15 residues. Germline loops: CDR1 SGDLS, CDR2 YYNGEE.

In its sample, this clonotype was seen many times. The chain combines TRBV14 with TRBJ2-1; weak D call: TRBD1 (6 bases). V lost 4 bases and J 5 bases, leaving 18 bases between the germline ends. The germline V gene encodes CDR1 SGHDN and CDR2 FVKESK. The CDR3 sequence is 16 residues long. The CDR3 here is CASSLDGQFRHNEQFF. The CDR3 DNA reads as TGTGCCAGCAGCCTCGACGGACAGTTTCGGCACAATGAGCAGTTCTTC.

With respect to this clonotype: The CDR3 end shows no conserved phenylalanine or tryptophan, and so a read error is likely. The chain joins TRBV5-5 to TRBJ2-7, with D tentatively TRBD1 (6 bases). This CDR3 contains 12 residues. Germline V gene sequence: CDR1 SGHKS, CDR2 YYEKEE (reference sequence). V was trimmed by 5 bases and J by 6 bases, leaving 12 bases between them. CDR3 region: CASRTTGSEQYS. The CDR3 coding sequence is TGTGCCAGCAGGACCACAGGGAGCGAGCAGTACTCC.

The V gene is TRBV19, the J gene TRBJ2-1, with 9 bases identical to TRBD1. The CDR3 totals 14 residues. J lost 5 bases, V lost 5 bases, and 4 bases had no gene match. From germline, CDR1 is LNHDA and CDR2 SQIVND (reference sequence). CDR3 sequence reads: CASSGGTGNNEQFF. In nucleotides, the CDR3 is TGTGCCAGTAGTGGTGGGACAGGGAACAATGAGCAGTTCTTC. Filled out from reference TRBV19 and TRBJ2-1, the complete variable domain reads DGGITQSPKYLFRKEGQNVTLSCEQNLNHDAMYWYRQDPGQGLRLIYYSQIVNDFQKGDIAEGYSVSREKKESFPLTVTSAQKNPTAFYLCASSGGTGNNEQFFGPGTRLTVL.

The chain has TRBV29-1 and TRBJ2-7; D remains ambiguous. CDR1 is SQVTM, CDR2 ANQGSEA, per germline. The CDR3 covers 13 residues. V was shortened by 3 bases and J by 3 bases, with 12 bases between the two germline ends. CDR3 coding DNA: TGCAGCGTTGACACCGACGGTAGCTACGAGCAGTACTTC. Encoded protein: CSVDTDGSYEQYF.

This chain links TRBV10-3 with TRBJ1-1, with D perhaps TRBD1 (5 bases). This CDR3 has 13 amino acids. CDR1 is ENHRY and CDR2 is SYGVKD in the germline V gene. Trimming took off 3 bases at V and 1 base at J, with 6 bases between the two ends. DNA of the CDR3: TGTGCCATCAGTGACAGGGAGAACACTGAAGCTTTCTTT. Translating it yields CAISDRENTEAFF.